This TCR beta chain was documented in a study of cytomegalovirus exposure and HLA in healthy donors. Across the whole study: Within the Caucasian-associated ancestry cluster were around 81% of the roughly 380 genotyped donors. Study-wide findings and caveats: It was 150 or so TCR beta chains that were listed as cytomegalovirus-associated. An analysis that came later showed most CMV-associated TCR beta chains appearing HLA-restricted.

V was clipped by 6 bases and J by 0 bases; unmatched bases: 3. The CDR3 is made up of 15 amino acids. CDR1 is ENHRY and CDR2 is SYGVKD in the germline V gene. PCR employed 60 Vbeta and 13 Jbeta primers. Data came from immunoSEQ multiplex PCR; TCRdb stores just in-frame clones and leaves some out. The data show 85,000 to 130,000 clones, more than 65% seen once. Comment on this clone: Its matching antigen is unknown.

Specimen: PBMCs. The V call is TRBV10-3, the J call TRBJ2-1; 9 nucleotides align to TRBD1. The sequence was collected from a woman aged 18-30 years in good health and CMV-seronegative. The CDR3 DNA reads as TGTGCCATCAGCCCGACAGGGGGCTCCTACAATGAGCAGTTCTTC. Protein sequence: CAISPTGGSYNEQFF.